The clone carrying this T cell receptor beta chain occurred a few times. These data belong to a study of T-cell memory formation after mild COVID-19. TCRdb passed the 5' RACE reads through MiXCR, listing each CDR3 protein once. This sample has 150,000 to 200,000 distinct CDR3 sequences, with over 20% found just once. The CDR3 consists of 14 residues. In germline, CDR1 is SGHVS, CDR2 FQNEAQ. The J segment lost 4 bases and the V segment lost 4 bases, leaving 5 bases of the junction unmatched. The chain has TRBV7-8 and TRBJ2-7, with TRBD1 matching 9 bases. Source material: PBMCs or a T cell subset sorted from them (not recorded which). The origin of this receptor is an adult woman who had mild COVID-19 (a few samples of this study predate the infection). Cell type and time point are not known. In nucleotides, the CDR3 is TGTGCCAGCAGCTCCGAGACAGGGGGTTACGAGCAGTACTTC. Translation gives CASSSETGGYEQYF.